This TCR beta chain was recovered during a study of blood T cell repertoires in COVID-19. Study context: The samples span acute and convalescent COVID-19 from the United States, Italy and Spain. From T cells, B-cell-depleted T cells, or PBMCs came the material, which was cDNA or gDNA.

As handled by the study authors: By means of reference gene primer amplification, nucleated cell counts were estimated. This table comes from immunoSEQ multiplex PCR, and its TCRdb copy is limited to in-frame clones, with some not included. The DNA gave D and trimming, while V, J and clone size come from that table. The sample lists approximately 27,000 clones, roughly nine tenths occurring once. V was trimmed by 6 bases and J by 0 bases, leaving 8 bases between them. The CDR3 is made up of 13 amino acids. CDR1 WNHNN and CDR2 SYGVQD come from the germline V gene (reference sequence). The chain is built from TRBV10-1 and TRBJ1-1; tentative D call: TRBD1 (6 bases). This sequence originates from a man aged 60 to 69 with acute or convalescent COVID-19. The sequencing input was peripheral blood. CDR3 DNA sequence: TGCGCCAGCAGCGGACAGATGAACACTGAAGCTTTCTTT. Translation: CASSGQMNTEAFF.